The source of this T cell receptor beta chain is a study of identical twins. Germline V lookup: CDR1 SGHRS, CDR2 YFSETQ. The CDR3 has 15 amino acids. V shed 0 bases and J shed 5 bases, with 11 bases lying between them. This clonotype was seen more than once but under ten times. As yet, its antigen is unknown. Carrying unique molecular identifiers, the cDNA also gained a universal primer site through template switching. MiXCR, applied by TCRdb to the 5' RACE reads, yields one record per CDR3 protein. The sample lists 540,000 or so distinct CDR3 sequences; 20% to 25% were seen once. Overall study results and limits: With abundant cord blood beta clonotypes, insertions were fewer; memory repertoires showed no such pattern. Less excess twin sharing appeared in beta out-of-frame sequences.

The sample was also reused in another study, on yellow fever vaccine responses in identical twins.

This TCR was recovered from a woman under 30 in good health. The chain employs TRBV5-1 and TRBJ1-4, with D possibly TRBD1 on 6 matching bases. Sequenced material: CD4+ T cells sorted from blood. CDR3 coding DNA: TGCGCCAGCAGCTTGGCACGGGGGGGCAATGAAAAACTGTTTTTT. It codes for CASSLARGGNEKLFF.